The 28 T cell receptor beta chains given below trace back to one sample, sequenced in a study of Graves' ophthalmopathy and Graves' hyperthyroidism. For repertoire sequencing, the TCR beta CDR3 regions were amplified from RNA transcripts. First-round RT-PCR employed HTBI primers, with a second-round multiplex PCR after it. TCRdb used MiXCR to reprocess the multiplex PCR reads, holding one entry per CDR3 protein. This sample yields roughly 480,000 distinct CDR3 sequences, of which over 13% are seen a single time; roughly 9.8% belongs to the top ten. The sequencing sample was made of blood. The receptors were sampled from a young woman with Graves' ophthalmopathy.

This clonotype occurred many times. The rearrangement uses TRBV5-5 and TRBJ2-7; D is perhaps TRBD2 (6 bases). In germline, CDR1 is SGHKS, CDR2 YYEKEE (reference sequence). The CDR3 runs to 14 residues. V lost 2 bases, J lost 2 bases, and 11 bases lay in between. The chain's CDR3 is CASSLRRGAYEQYF. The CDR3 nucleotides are TGTGCCAGCAGCTTAAGGAGGGGAGCCTACGAGCAGTACTTC.

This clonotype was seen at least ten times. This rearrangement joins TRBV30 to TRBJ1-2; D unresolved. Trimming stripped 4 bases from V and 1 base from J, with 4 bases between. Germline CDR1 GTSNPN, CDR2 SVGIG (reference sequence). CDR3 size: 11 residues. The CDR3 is CAWTDNYGYTF. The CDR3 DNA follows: TGTGCCTGGACAGATAACTATGGCTACACCTTC.

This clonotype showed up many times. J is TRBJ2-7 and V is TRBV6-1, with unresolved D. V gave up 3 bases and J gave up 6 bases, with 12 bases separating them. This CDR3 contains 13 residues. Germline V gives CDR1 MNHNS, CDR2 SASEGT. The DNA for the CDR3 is TGTGCCAGCAGTGACAGGACCCCTTTCGAGCAGTACTTC. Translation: CASSDRTPFEQYF.

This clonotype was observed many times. The CDR3 nucleotides read TGTGCCAGCAGCCAAGATCGGTGGACTGAAGCTTTCTTT. This gives the protein CASSQDRWTEAFF. The chain employs TRBV14 and TRBJ1-1, with D unresolved. Germline V gene lookup returns CDR1 SGHDN and CDR2 FVKESK. The CDR3 contains 13 residues. The V end was cut by 0 bases, the J end by 5 bases, with 7 bases between.

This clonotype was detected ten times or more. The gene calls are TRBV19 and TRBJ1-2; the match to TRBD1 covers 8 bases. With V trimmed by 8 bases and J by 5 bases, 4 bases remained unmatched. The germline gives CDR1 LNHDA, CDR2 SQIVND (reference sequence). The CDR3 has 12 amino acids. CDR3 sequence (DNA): TGTGCCAGTGGACAGGGATTGTATGGCTACACCTTC. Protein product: CASGQGLYGYTF. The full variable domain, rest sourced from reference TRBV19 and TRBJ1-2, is DGGITQSPKYLFRKEGQNVTLSCEQNLNHDAMYWYRQDPGQGLRLIYYSQIVNDFQKGDIAEGYSVSREKKESFPLTVTSAQKNPTAFYLCASGQGLYGYTFGSGTRLTVV.

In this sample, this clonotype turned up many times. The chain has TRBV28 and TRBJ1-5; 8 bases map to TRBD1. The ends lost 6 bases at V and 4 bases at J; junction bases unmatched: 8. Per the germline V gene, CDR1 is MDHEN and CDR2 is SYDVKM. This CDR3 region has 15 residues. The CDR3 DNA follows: TGTGCCAGCAGCCGCCGGGACAGGCAAAATCAGCCCCAGCATTTT. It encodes CASSRRDRQNQPQHF.

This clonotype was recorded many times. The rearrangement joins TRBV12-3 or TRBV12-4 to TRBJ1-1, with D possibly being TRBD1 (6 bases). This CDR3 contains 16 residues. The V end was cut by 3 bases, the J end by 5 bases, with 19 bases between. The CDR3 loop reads CASSFIQQGQRTEAFF. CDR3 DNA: TGTGCCAGCAGTTTCATTCAGCAGGGGCAGAGAACTGAAGCTTTCTTT.

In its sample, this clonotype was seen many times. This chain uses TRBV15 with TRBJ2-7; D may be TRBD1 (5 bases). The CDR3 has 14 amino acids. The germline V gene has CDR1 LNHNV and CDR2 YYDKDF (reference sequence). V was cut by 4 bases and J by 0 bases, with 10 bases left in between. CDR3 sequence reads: CATSTSDSSYEQYF. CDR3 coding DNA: TGTGCCACCAGCACCAGCGACAGCTCCTACGAGCAGTACTTC.

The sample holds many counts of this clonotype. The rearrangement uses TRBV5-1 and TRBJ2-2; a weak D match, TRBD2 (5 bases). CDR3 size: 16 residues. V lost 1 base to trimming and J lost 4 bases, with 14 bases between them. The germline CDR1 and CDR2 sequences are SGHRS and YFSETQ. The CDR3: CASSLNSLGSTGELFF. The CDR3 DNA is TGCGCCAGCAGCTTGAACAGTTTGGGGAGCACCGGGGAGCTGTTTTTT.

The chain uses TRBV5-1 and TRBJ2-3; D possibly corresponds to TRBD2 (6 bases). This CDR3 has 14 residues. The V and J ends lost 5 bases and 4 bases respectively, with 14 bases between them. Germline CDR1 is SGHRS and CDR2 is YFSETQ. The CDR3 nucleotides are TGCGCCAGCAGTAGCGGACAAGCCGCAGATACGCAGTATTTT. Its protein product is CASSSGQAADTQYF.

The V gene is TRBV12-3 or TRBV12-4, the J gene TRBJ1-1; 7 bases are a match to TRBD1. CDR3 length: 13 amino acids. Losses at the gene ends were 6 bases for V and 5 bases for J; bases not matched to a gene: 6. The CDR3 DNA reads TGTGCCAGCAGGAACAGGGGTTTTACTGAAGCTTTCTTT. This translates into CASRNRGFTEAFF.

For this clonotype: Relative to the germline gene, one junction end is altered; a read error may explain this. The DNA for the CDR3 is TGTGCCAGCAGTTTTCCCCGGCGGGCCACGAACACTGAGGCTTTCTTT. Protein sequence: CASSFPRRATNTEAFF. The chain employs TRBV28 and TRBJ1-1; D ambiguous. This CDR3 is built from 16 residues. Germline V gene lookup returns CDR1 MDHEN and CDR2 SYDVKM.

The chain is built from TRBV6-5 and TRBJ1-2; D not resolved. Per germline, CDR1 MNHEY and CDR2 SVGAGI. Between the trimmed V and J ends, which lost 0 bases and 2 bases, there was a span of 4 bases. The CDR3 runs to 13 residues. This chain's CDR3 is CASSYSVNYGYTF. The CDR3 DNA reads TGTGCCAGCAGTTACTCTGTGAACTATGGCTACACCTTC.

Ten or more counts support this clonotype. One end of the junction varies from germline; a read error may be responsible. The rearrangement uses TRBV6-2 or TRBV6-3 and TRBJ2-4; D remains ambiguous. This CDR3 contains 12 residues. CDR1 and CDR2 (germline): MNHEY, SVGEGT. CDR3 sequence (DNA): TGTGCCAGCAGTTATTCCAAAAACATTAAGTACTTC. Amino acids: CASSYSKNIKYF.

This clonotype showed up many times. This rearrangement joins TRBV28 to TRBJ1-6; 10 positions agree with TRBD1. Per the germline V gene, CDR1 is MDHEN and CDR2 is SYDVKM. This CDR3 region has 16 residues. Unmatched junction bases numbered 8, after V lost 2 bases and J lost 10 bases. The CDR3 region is CASSLIPGQGISPLHF. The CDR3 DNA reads TGTGCCAGCAGTTTAATTCCGGGACAGGGGATATCACCCCTCCACTTT. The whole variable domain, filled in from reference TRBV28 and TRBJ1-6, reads DVKVTQSSRYLVKRTGEKVFLECVQDMDHENMFWYRQDPGLGLRLIYFSYDVKMKEKGDIPEGYSVSREKKERFSLILESASTNQTSMYLCASSLIPGQGISPLHFGNGTRLTVT.

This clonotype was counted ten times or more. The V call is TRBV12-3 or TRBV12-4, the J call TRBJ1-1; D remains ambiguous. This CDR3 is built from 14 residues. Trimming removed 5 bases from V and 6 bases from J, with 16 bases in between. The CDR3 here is CASSQDSGGAEAFF. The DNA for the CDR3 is TGTGCCAGCAGTCAGGACTCAGGAGGAGCTGAAGCTTTCTTT.

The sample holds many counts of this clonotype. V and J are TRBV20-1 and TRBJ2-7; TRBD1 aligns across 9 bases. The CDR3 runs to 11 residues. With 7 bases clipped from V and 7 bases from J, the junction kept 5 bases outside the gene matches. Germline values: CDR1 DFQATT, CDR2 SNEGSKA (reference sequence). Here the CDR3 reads CSGKQGAEQYF. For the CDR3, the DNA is TGCAGTGGTAAACAGGGGGCGGAGCAGTACTTC.

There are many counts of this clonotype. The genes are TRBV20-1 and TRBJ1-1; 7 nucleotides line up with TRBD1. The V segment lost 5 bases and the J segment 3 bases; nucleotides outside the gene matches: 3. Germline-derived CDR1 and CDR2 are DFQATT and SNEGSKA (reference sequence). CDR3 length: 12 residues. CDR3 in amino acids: CSAADRDTEAFF. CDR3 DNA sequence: TGCAGTGCTGCCGACAGGGACACTGAAGCTTTCTTT.

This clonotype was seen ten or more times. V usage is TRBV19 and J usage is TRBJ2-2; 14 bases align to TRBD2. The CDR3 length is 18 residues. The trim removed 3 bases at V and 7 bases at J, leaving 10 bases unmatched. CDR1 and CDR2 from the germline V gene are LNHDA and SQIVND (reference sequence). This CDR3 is CASSIRLAGGPIGGELFF. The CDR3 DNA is TGTGCCAGTAGTATTCGACTAGCGGGAGGGCCAATTGGCGGGGAGCTGTTTTTT.

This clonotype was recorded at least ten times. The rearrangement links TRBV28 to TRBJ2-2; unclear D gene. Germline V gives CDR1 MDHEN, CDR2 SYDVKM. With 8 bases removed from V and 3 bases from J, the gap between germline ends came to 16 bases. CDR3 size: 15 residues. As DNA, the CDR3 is TGTGCCAGCCGAATTAGGGTCGATTACACCGGGGAGCTGTTTTTT. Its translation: CASRIRVDYTGELFF.

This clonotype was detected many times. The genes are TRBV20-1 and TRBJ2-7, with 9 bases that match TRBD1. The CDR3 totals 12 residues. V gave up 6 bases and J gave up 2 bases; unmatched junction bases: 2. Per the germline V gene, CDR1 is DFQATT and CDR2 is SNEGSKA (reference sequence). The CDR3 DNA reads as TGCAGTGCAGGGACAGGGACCTACGAGCAGTACTTC. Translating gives CSAGTGTYEQYF.

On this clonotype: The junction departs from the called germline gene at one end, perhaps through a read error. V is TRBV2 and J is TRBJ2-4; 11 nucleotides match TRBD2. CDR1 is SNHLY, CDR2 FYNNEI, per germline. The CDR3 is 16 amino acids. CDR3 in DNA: TGTGCCAGCAGTGGAGTAGCGGGGGGGCGTGGAAACATTAAGTACTTC. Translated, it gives CASSGVAGGRGNIKYF.

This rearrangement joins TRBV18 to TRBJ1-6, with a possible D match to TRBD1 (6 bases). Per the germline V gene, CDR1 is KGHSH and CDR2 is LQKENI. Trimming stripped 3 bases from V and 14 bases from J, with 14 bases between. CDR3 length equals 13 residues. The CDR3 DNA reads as TGTGCCAGCTCACCCAACAGGGAATTTGCCCTCCACTTT. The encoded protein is CASSPNREFALHF. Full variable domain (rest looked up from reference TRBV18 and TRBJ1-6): NAGVMQNPRHLVRRRGQEARLRCSPMKGHSHVYWYRQLPEEGLKFMVYLQKENIIDESGMPKERFSAEFPKEGPSILRIQQVVRGDSAAYFCASSPNREFALHFGNGTRLTVT.

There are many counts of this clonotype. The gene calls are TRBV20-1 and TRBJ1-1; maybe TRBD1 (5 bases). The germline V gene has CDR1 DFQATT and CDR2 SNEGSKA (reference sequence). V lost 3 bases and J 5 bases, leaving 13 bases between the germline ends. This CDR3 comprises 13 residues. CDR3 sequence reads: CSARGVGQTEAFF. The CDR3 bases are TGCAGTGCTAGGGGGGTAGGGCAGACTGAAGCTTTCTTT.

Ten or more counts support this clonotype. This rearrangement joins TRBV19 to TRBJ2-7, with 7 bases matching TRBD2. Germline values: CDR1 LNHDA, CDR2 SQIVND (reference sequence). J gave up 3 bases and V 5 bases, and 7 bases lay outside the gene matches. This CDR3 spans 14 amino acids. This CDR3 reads CASSPRPGGYEQYF. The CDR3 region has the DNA TGTGCCAGTAGTCCCCGACCGGGGGGCTACGAGCAGTACTTC.

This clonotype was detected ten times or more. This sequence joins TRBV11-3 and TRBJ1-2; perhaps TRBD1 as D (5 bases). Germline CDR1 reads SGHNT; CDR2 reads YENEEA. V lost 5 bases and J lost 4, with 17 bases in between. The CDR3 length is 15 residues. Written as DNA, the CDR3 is TGTGCCAGCAGCCCGGGACCAGCTATCGGCTATGGCTACACCTTC. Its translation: CASSPGPAIGYGYTF.

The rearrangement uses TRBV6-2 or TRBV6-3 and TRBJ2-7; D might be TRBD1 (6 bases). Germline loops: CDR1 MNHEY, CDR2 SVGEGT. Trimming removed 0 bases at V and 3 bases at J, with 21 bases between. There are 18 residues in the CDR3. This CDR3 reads CASSYSIAHREILYEQYF. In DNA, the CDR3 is TGTGCCAGCAGTTACTCGATTGCCCACAGGGAGATCCTCTACGAGCAGTACTTC.

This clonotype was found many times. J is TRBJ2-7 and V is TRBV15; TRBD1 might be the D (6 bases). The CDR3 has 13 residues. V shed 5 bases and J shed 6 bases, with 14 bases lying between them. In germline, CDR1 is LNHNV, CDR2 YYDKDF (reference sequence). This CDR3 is CATSQAGVGEQYF. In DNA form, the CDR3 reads TGTGCCACCAGCCAAGCAGGGGTAGGCGAGCAGTACTTC.